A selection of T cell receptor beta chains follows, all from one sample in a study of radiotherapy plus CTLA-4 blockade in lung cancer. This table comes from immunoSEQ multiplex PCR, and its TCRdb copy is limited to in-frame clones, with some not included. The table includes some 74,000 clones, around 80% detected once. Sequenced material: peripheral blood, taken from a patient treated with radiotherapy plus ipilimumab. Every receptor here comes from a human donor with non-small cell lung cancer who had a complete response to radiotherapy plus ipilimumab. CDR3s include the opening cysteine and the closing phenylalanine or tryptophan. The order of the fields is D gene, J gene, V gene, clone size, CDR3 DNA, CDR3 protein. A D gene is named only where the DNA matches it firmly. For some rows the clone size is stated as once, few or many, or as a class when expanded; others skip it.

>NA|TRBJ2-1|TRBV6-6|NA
TGTGCCAGCGGATCAGGGGGGGCGGCAAACAATGAGCAGTTCTTC
CASGSGGAANNEQFF
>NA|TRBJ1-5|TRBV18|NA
TGTGCCAGCTCACCAGGGGGAGGCAATCAGCCCCAGCATTTT
CASSPGGGNQPQHF
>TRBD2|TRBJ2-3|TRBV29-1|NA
TGCAGCGTTGCCCCTAGCGGGGGGCTTCTAACAGATACGCAGTATTTT
CSVAPSGGLLTDTQYF
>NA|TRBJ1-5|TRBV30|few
TGTGCCTGGAGGGGGGGGGAACGAGGGCAGCCCCAGCATTTT
CAWRGGERGQPQHF
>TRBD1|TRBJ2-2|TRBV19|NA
TGTGCCAGCGGCCCGGGACAGGCCAACACCGGGGAGCTGTTTTTT
CASGPGQANTGELFF
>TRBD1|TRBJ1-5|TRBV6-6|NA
TGTGCCAGCAGTTTTACAGGGGGAAATCAGCCCCAGCATTTT
CASSFTGGNQPQHF
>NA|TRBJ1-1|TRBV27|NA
TGTGCCAGCAGTTTAGGTAACATGAACACTGAGGCTTTCTTT
CASSLGNMNTEAFF
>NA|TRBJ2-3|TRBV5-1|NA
TGCGCCAGCAGCCTCTACCGCCCTTTTAGCACAGATACGCAGTATTTT
CASSLYRPFSTDTQYF
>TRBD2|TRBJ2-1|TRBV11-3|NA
TGTGCCAGCAGCCCCCGGGTTAGCGGGAGTTATGAGCAGTTCTTC
CASSPRVSGSYEQFF
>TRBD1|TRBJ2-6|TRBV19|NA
TGTGCCAGTAGTAGAGGTACAGGGGTCGGGGCCAACGTCCTGACTTTC
CASSRGTGVGANVLTF
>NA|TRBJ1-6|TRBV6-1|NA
TGTGCCAGCACGGGGGTTGGCGATTCACCCCTCCACTTT
CASTGVGDSPLHF
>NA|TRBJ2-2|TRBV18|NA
TGTGCCAGCTCACGGAACACCGGGGAGCTGTTTTTT
CASSRNTGELFF
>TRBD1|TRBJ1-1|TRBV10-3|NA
TGTGCCATCAGCAAGGGACAGCCTGCCGGGACCGTGAACACTGAAGCTTTCTTT
CAISKGQPAGTVNTEAFF
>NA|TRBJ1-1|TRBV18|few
TGTGCCAGCTCACCGAGGGAGGGCAGGGGCTCAACTGAAGCTTTCTTT
CASSPREGRGSTEAFF
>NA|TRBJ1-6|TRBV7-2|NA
TGTGCCAGCAGCCCAGGTTCTGGGGGGATGGGTTATAATTCACCCCTCCACTTT
CASSPGSGGMGYNSPLHF
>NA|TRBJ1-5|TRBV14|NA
TGTGCCAGCAGCAAAGGGGTTCAGCCCCAGCATTTT
CASSKGVQPQHF
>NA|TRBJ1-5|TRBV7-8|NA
TGTGCCAGCAGCTTGAGTCAGGGCGGCCTTGGACCCCAGCATTTT
CASSLSQGGLGPQHF
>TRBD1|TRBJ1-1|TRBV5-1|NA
TGCGCCAGCACTGGAGGGGGCGATACTGAAGCTTTCTTT
CASTGGGDTEAFF
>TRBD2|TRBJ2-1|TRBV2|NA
TGTGCCAGCAGGGGGAGGGAGAGCTCCTACAATGAGCAGTTCTTC
CASRGRESSYNEQFF
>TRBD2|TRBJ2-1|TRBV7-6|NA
TGTGCCAGCAGCTCCTATAAGCGGGGGGCCTACAATGAGCAGTTCTTC
CASSSYKRGAYNEQFF
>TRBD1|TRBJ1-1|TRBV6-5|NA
TGTGCCAGCACTGGATCAGGGGGGAACACTGAAGCTTTCTTT
CASTGSGGNTEAFF
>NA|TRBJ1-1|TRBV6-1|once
TGTGCCAGCAGTGAGGACGGAAAGAACACTGAAGCTTTCTTT
CASSEDGKNTEAFF
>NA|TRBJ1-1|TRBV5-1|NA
TGCGCCAGCAGCTTGGGACTGAACACTGAAGCTTTCTTT
CASSLGLNTEAFF
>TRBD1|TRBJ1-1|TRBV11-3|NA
TGTGCCAGCAGCGGCAGGGGGCCCAACACTGAAGCTTTCTTT
CASSGRGPNTEAFF
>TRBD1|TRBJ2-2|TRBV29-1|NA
TGCAGCGTTGTAGGGGGCAGGGGGAACACCGGGGAGCTGTTTTTT
CSVVGGRGNTGELFF
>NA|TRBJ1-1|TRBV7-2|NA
TGTGCCAGCAGAACCGGGACTATGAACACTGAAGCTTTCTTT
CASRTGTMNTEAFF
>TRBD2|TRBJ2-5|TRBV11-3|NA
TGTGCCAGCAGCCAGACCTGGACTAGCGGGGAGACCCAGTACTTC
CASSQTWTSGETQYF